This TCR beta chain appears in the sequencing data of a study of blood T cell repertoires in COVID-19. The wider study: There were acute and convalescent COVID-19 samples, and they came from the United States, Italy and Spain.

Here immunoSEQ multiplex PCR was the method, and the copy in TCRdb shows in-frame clones only, minus some. The table records about 130,000 clones, around nine tenths of them present only once. This receptor was taken from a woman aged 80 or older with acute or convalescent COVID-19. Material for sequencing was peripheral blood.

In DNA, the CDR3 is TGTGCCAGCTCACCAGGCAGGGGCGACACCGGGGAGCTGTTTTTT. Protein: CASSPGRGDTGELFF. The V gene is TRBV18, the J gene TRBJ2-2, with a tentative D call TRBD1 (6 bases). In germline, CDR1 is KGHSH, CDR2 LQKENI. V was cut by 2 bases and J by 3 bases, with 10 bases left in between. The CDR3 is 15 residues long. The full variable domain, completed using reference TRBV18 and TRBJ2-2, is NAGVMQNPRHLVRRRGQEARLRCSPMKGHSHVYWYRQLPEEGLKFMVYLQKENIIDESGMPKERFSAEFPKEGPSILRIQQVVRGDSAAYFCASSPGRGDTGELFFGEGSRLTVL.